The table lists the clone carrying this T cell receptor (beta chain) with a count of one. Measured with immunoSEQ multiplex PCR; TCRdb has only the in-frame clones, and not every one. The data show 95,000 to 150,000 clones, just over 70% seen once. The data belong to a study of blood T cell repertoires in COVID-19. The wider study: The samples span acute and convalescent COVID-19 from the United States, Italy and Spain. PBMCs, B-cell-depleted T cells, or T cells provided the cDNA or gDNA that made up the material.

This TCR was sampled from a human donor with acute or convalescent COVID-19. The donor label of this sample is uncertain. Input material: peripheral blood.

The CDR3 coding sequence is TGTGCCAGTAGTCCCCGGACAGGGGGAAAGGGATCACCCCTCCACTTT. This translates into CASSPRTGGKGSPLHF. The V gene is TRBV19, the J gene TRBJ1-6, with 10 bases matching TRBD1. CDR1 is LNHDA and CDR2 is SQIVND in the germline V gene (reference sequence). The CDR3 length is 16 residues. J was trimmed by 10 bases and V by 5 bases; bases with no gene match: 11.